This TCR beta chain was documented in a study of identical twins. In regard to this clonotype: The target antigen is unknown.

General study results and limits: The authors drew conclusions from cross-sectional statistical analysis rather than following the same donors.

Via MiXCR, TCRdb re-called the 5' RACE reads, giving one row per CDR3 protein. This table has over 600,000 distinct CDR3 sequences, 21% appearing once. V lost 7 bases and J lost 7, with 23 bases in between. Per germline, CDR1 SGHVS and CDR2 FNYEAQ. This CDR3 is built from 16 residues. These records were also assigned to another study, of T cells expressing NK-cell markers.

The receptor was isolated from a woman younger than 30 in good health. This sequence joins TRBV7-6 and TRBJ2-1, with D tentatively TRBD1 or TRBD2 (5 bases each). Sample: PBMCs. The CDR3 spells CASTNLKGSRRNEQFF. The CDR3, as DNA: TGTGCCAGCACCAATCTTAAGGGGTCTAGGAGGAATGAGCAGTTCTTC.